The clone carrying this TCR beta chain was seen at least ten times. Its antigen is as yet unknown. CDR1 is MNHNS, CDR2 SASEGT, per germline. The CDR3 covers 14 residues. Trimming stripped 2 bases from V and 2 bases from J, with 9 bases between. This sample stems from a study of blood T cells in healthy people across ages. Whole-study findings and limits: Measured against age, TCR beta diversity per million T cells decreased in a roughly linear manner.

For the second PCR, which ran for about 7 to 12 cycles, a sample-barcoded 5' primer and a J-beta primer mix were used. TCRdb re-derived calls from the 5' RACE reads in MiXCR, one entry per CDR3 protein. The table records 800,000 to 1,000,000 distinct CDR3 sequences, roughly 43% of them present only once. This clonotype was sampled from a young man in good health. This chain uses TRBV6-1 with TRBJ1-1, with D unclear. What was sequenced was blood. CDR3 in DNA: TGTGCCAGCAGTGAACGATCCCAAAACACTGAAGCTTTCTTT. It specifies CASSERSQNTEAFF.